This TCR beta chain was observed in a study of a mutant IDH1 vaccine in newly diagnosed glioma. On the study more broadly: Among treated patients, roughly 60% were male and 37.5% female, and mean age was 40.4 years. Week 35 brought visit V12, which was followed by visit V13 at week 47. It was radiotherapy, temozolomide, or both that patients received previously, with most receiving both.

Here immunoSEQ multiplex PCR was the method, and the copy in TCRdb shows in-frame clones only, minus some. Of tens of thousands of clones listed, roughly 80% are singletons. This clone was observed once. The antigen is undetermined. Time point denoted: week 47, end of study. The investigators gave 300 ug of mutant IDH1 20-mer peptide in each vaccine dose, together with topical imiquimod. New WHO grade 3 or 4 astrocytomas that were IDH1-mutant and ATRX-lost had been found in donors. The length of the CDR3 is 16 residues. CDR1 and CDR2 (germline): SGHAT, FQDESV (reference sequence). Trimming cost V 5 bases and J 4 bases, with 20 bases left between them.

The gene calls are TRBV11-1 and TRBJ1-1; the D gene is possibly TRBD1 (5 bases). The clonotype comes from a woman aged 45-65 years with glioma. This sample comprised PBMCs, obtained from a glioma patient whose treatment included an IDH1 peptide vaccine. CDR3 protein: CASSQGRTGAGTEAFF. The CDR3 DNA follows: TGTGCCAGCAGCCAAGGTCGAACAGGCGCGGGCACTGAAGCTTTCTTT.